The 18 T cell receptor beta chains below come from one sample, sequenced in a study of blood T cell repertoires in COVID-19. Produced via immunoSEQ multiplex PCR; TCRdb's table is partial and in-frame only. The sample has tens of thousands of clones, around 87% seen once. Material for sequencing was peripheral blood. The receptors originated from a middle-aged man with active COVID-19.

The chain links TRBV10-3 to TRBJ2-2; 11 bases agree with TRBD2. V lost 6 bases to trimming and J lost 0 bases; unmatched junction nucleotides: 9. Germline V gene data show CDR1 as ENHRY and CDR2 as SYGVKD. The CDR3 spans 18 residues. Written as DNA, the CDR3 is TGTGCCATCAGGGATTCCGGGACTAGCGGTTCGAACACCGGGGAGCTGTTTTTT. Its protein product is CAIRDSGTSGSNTGELFF.

The gene calls are TRBV5-5 and TRBJ2-6, with D perhaps TRBD1 (5 bases). Germline values: CDR1 SGHKS, CDR2 YYEKEE (reference sequence). Deletions cut 1 base from V and 2 bases from J, with 7 bases between. This CDR3 comprises 15 residues. CDR3 nucleotides: TGTGCCAGCAGCTTGTGGGGCGCTGGGGCCAACGTCCTGACTTTC. Translation: CASSLWGAGANVLTF.

This chain joins TRBV11-1 and TRBJ1-1, with TRBD1 matching 8 bases. The CDR3 extends over 16 amino acids. J gave up 1 base and V 5 bases, and 9 bases lay outside the gene matches. CDR1 is SGHAT, CDR2 FQDESV, per germline (reference sequence). CDR3 amino acids: CASSRRQGKPNTEAFF. DNA for the CDR3: TGTGCCAGCAGCCGGAGACAGGGGAAACCGAACACTGAAGCTTTCTTT.

The chain uses TRBV2 and TRBJ1-6, with a weak D call TRBD1 (5 bases). The V and J ends lost 9 bases and 10 bases respectively, with 10 bases between them. CDR1 and CDR2 from the germline V gene are SNHLY and FYNNEI. This CDR3 is built from 11 residues. CDR3 sequence reads: CASQGLSPLHF. The CDR3 DNA reads TGTGCCAGTCAGGGCTTATCACCCCTCCACTTT.

This clone occurred once. This chain joins TRBV4-2 and TRBJ2-5, with 9 bases identical to TRBD2. This CDR3 has 16 residues. From germline, CDR1 is LGHNA and CDR2 YNFKEQ. The V and J ends lost 1 base and 3 bases, in that order; junction bases with no gene match: 6. CDR3 region: CASSQVLLAGKETQYF. The CDR3 DNA reads TGTGCCAGCAGCCAAGTCCTTCTAGCGGGGAAAGAGACCCAGTACTTC.

CDR3 sequence: CASEGGQGAHGYTF. The CDR3 bases are TGTGCCAGCGAAGGGGGACAGGGGGCGCATGGCTACACCTTC. The chain carries TRBV28 and TRBJ1-2; 12 nucleotides line up with TRBD1. Trimming removed 8 bases from V and 6 bases from J; junction bases left unmatched: 7. The CDR3 length is 14 residues. Germline loops: CDR1 MDHEN, CDR2 SYDVKM.

The rearrangement uses TRBV7-2 and TRBJ1-3, with D uncertain. Germline CDR1 reads SGHTA; CDR2 reads FQGNSA. The CDR3 is made up of 12 amino acids. V lost 3 bases and J 3 bases, leaving 3 bases between the germline ends. CDR3 loop: CASSLSGNTIYF. Here the CDR3 DNA reads TGTGCCAGCAGCTTGAGTGGAAACACCATATATTTT.

CDR3 sequence (DNA): TGTGCCAGCAGCTATAGCGGGTACACTAGCTACGAGCAGTACTTC. Residues: CASSYSGYTSYEQYF. V and J are TRBV6-5 and TRBJ2-7, with 7 bases identical to TRBD2. V shed 6 bases and J 3 bases; nucleotides not matched to a gene: 11. There are 15 residues in the CDR3. Germline values: CDR1 MNHEY, CDR2 SVGAGI.

The J gene is TRBJ2-7, the V gene TRBV28; 11 positions agree with TRBD2. Germline V gene lookup returns CDR1 MDHEN and CDR2 SYDVKM. The CDR3 contains 15 residues. The trim removed 4 bases at V and 4 bases at J, leaving 6 bases unmatched. The CDR3 DNA follows: TGTGCCAGCAGTTCCCCAGGGACTAGCGGTTACGAGCAGTACTTC. Protein sequence: CASSSPGTSGYEQYF.

CDR3 loop: CSAILFEGANEKLFF. CDR3 nucleotides: TGCAGCGCGATACTCTTCGAGGGGGCTAATGAAAAACTGTTTTTT. The V gene is TRBV29-1, the J gene TRBJ1-4; perhaps TRBD1 as D (6 bases). V lost 7 bases and J 3 bases, leaving 18 bases between the germline ends. The CDR3 length is 15 residues. The germline gives CDR1 SQVTM, CDR2 ANQGSEA. The full variable domain, its missing parts supplied by reference TRBV29-1 and TRBJ1-4, is SAVISQKPSRDICQRGTSLTIQCQVDSQVTMMFWYRQQPGQSLTLIATANQGSEATYESGFVIDKFPISRPNLTFSTLTVSNMSPEDSSIYLCSAILFEGANEKLFFGSGTQLSVL.

The chain employs TRBV5-1 and TRBJ2-4, with TRBD1 identical over 10 bases. The CDR3 has 14 amino acids. The ends lost 4 bases at V and 7 bases at J; junction bases unmatched: 5. The germline CDR1 and CDR2 sequences are SGHRS and YFSETQ. CDR3 loop: CASSTGQGGNIQYF. The DNA of the CDR3 is TGCGCCAGCAGCACCGGACAGGGGGGGAACATTCAGTACTTC.

The chain combines TRBV13 with TRBJ1-6; D may be TRBD1 (6 bases). Germline values: CDR1 PRHDT, CDR2 FYEKMQ (reference sequence). Trimming took 5 bases from V and 0 from J, leaving 14 bases between them. The CDR3 sequence is 17 residues long. CDR3 sequence: CASSRRSDSSYNSPLHF. CDR3 nucleotides: TGTGCCAGCAGCCGACGGTCGGACAGCTCCTATAATTCACCCCTCCACTTT.

V and J are TRBV4-1 and TRBJ1-1; 7 bases are a match to TRBD1. CDR3 length: 14 amino acids. The V and J ends lost 4 bases and 4 bases, in that order; junction bases with no gene match: 6. From germline, CDR1 is MGHRA and CDR2 YSYEKL. The CDR3 protein is CASSPHNRGTEAFF. The CDR3, as DNA: TGCGCCAGCAGCCCTCACAACAGGGGCACTGAAGCTTTCTTT.

V and J are TRBV18 and TRBJ1-4; 7 bases fit TRBD1. Losses at the gene ends were 5 bases for V and 8 bases for J; bases not matched to a gene: 5. Germline V gene data show CDR1 as KGHSH and CDR2 as LQKENI. This CDR3 has 13 amino acids. The CDR3 spells CASSATGSEKLFF. CDR3 coding DNA: TGTGCCAGCTCAGCGACAGGGTCAGAAAAACTGTTTTTT.

In DNA, the CDR3 is TGTGCCATCAGTGAGTCAGGAGCAGATACGCAGTATTTT. It codes for CAISESGADTQYF. The chain employs TRBV10-3 and TRBJ2-3; D gene unclear. The CDR3 totals 13 residues. V lost 0 bases to trimming and J lost 4 bases, with 5 bases between them. Germline V gene sequence: CDR1 ENHRY, CDR2 SYGVKD.

The rearrangement uses TRBV7-2 and TRBJ2-1, with TRBD2 matching 9 bases. V lost 1 base to trimming and J lost 9 bases; unmatched junction nucleotides: 10. CDR1 SGHTA and CDR2 FQGNSA come from the germline V gene. The CDR3 loop spans 16 amino acids. The CDR3 sequence: CASSLEVAGVIGEQFF. The CDR3 nucleotides read TGTGCCAGCAGCTTAGAGGTAGCGGGAGTTATTGGTGAGCAGTTCTTC.

The genes are TRBV7-2 and TRBJ1-3; D perhaps matches TRBD1 (6 bases). V gave up 1 base and J gave up 5 bases, with 9 bases separating them. Germline V gene data show CDR1 as SGHTA and CDR2 as FQGNSA. This CDR3 is 14 amino acids long. CDR3 sequence: CASSLDRDRNTIYF. The CDR3 coding sequence is TGTGCCAGCAGCTTAGACAGGGATAGAAACACCATATATTTT.

The CDR3 nucleotides are TGTGCCAGCAGCGACTGGGTGAGCCGAGGAGAGACCCAGTACTTC. Translation: CASSDWVSRGETQYF. This rearrangement joins TRBV7-9 to TRBJ2-5, with D uncertain. The CDR3 is 15 amino acids. Germline values: CDR1 SEHNR, CDR2 FQNEAQ (reference sequence). Trimming removed 5 bases at V and 4 bases at J, with 17 bases between.